This paragraph reports one T cell receptor beta chain. Its target is not known. These data belong to a study of cytomegalovirus exposure and HLA in healthy donors. Study at large: An earlier analysis found some 120 million unique TCR beta sequences from approximately 190 million T cells. General observations from the study: A later analysis showed TCR association rates differing by HLA locus, peaking at DRB1 and lowest at HLA-C. In vitro, a few CMV-associated chains proved specific for CMV antigens.

The study ran its PCR with 60 Vbeta and 13 Jbeta primers. Sequencing was performed with immunoSEQ multiplex PCR; in TCRdb, only in-frame clones are kept and a portion is missing. Of 130,000 to 150,000 clones in the sample, 60% to 85% were seen once. Germline CDR1 MNHEY, CDR2 SMNVEV (reference sequence). Trimming stripped 0 bases from V and 6 bases from J, with 12 bases between. The CDR3 contains 14 residues. Sequencing was done on a sample of PBMCs. V and J are TRBV27 and TRBJ2-7, with unresolved D. The clonotype originates from a male donor in good health and CMV-seronegative. The CDR3 DNA reads as TGTGCCAGCAGTTTATCGTCTTCCTTGGCCGAGCAGTACTTC. Translated: CASSLSSSLAEQYF.